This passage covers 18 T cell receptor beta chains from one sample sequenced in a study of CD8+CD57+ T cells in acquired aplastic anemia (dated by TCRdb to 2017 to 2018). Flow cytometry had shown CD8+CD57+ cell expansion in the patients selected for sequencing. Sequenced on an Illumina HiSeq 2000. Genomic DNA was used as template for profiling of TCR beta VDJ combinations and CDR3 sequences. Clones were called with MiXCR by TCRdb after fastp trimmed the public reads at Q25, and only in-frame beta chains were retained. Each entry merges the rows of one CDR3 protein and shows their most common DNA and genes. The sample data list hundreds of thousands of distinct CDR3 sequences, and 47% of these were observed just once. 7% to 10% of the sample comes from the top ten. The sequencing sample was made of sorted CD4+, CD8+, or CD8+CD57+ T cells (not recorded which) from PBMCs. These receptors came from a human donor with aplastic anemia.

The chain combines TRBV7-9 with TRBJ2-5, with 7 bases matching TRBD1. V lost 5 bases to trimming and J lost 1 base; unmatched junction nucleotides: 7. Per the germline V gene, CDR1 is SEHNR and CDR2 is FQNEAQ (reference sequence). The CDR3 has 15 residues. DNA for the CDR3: TGTGCCAGCAGCAAGGGGCGGACAGGCCAAGAGACCCAGTACTTC. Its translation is CASSKGRTGQETQYF.

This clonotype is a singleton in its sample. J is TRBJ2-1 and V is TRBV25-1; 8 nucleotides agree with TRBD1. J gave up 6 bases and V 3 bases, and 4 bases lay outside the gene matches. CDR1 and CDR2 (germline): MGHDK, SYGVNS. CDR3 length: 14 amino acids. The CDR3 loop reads CASSEQGALNEQFF. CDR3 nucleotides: TGTGCCAGCAGTGAGCAGGGGGCGCTCAATGAGCAGTTCTTC. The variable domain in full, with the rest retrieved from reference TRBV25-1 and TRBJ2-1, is EADIYQTPRYLVIGTGKKITLECSQTMGHDKMYWYQQDPGMELHLIHYSYGVNSTEKGDLSSESTVSRIRTEHFPLTLESARPSHTSQYLCASSEQGALNEQFFGPGTRLTVL.

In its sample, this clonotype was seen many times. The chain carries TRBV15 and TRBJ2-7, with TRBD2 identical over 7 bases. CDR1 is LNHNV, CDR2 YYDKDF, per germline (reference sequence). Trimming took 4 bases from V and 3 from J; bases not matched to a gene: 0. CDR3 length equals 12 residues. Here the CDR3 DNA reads TGTGCCACCAGCACGGGGGGCTACGAGCAGTACTTC. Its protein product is CATSTGGYEQYF.

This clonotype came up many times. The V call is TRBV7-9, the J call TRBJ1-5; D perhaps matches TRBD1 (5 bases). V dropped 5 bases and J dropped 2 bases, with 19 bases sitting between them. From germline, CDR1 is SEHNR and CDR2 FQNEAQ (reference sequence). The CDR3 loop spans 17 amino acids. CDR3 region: CASSPSFQGEGNQPQHF. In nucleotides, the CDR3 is TGTGCCAGCAGCCCCAGTTTTCAGGGAGAGGGCAATCAGCCCCAGCATTTT.

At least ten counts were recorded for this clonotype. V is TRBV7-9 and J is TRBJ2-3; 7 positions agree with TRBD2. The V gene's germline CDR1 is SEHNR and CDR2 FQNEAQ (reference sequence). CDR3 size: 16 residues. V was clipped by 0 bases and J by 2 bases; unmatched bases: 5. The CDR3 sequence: CASSLAQRGDTDTQYF. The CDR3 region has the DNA TGTGCCAGCAGCTTAGCCCAGCGGGGAGACACAGATACGCAGTATTTT.

In DNA, the CDR3 is TGTGCCAGCAGTGAGAGTTTTACTGAAGCTTTCTTT. This translates into CASSESFTEAFF. The genes are TRBV2 and TRBJ1-1; D ambiguous. CDR1 SNHLY and CDR2 FYNNEI come from the germline V gene. Trimming stripped 3 bases from V and 5 bases from J, with 7 bases between. The CDR3 extends over 12 amino acids.

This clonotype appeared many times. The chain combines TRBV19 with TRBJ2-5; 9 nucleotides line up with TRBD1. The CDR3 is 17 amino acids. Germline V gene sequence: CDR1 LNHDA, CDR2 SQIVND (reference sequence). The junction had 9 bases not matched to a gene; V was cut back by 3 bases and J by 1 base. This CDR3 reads CASSIPRQGVSQETQYF. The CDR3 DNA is TGTGCCAGTAGTATCCCCAGACAGGGGGTTTCCCAAGAGACCCAGTACTTC.

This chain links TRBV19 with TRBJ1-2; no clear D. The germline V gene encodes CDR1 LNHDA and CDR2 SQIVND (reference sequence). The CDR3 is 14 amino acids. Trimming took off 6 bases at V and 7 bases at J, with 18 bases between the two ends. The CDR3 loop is CASRRSRELFGYTF. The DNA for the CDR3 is TGTGCCAGTAGGCGTTCCCGGGAATTGTTTGGCTACACCTTC.

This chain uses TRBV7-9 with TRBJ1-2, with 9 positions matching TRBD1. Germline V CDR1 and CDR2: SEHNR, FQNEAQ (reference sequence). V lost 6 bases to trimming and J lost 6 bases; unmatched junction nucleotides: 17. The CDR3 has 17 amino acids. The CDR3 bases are TGTGCCAGCAGTCTTCCGGTGGCGGGACAGGGTAAAGATGGCTACACCTTC. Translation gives CASSLPVAGQGKDGYTF. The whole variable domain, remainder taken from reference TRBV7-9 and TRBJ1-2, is DTGVSQNPRHKITKRGQNVTFRCDPISEHNRLYWYRQTLGQGPEFLTYFQNEAQLEKSRLLSDRFSAERPKGSFSTLEIQRTEQGDSAMYLCASSLPVAGQGKDGYTFGSGTRLTVV.

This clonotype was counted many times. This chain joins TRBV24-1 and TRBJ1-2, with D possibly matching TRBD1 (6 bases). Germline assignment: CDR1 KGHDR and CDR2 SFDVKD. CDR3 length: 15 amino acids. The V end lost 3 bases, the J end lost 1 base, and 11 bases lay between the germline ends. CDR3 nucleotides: TGTGCCACCAGTGATAAGGGACAAGTTAACTATGGCTACACCTTC. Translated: CATSDKGQVNYGYTF.

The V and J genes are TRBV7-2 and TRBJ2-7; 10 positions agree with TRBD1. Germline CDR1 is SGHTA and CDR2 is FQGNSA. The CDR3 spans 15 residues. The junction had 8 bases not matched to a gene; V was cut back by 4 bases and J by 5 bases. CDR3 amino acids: CASSWTGGSGDEQYF. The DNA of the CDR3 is TGTGCCAGCAGCTGGACAGGGGGGAGCGGTGACGAGCAGTACTTC.

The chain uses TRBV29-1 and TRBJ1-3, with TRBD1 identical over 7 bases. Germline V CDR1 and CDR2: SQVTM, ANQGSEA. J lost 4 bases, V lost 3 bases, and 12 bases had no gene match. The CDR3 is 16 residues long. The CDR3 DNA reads TGCAGCGTTGACAGTACAGGGGATAGCACCGGAAACACCATATATTTT. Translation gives CSVDSTGDSTGNTIYF.

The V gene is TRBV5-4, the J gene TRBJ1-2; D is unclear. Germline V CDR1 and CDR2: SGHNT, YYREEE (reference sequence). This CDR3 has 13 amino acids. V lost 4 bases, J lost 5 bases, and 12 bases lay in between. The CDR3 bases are TGTGCCAGCAGCCTTTGGGAGGATTATGGCTACACCTTC. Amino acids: CASSLWEDYGYTF. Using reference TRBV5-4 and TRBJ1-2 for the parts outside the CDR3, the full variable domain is ETGVTQSPTHLIKTRGQQVTLRCSSQSGHNTVSWYQQALGQGPQFIFQYYREEENGRGNFPPRFSGLQFPNYSSELNVNALELDDSALYLCASSLWEDYGYTFGSGTRLTVV.

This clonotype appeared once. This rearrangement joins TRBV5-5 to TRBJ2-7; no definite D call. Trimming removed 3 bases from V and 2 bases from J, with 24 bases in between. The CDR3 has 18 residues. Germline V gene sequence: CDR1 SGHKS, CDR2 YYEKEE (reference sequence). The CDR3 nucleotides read TGTGCCAGCAGCTCCTCGGGCCCACACCGAGGTAGCACCTACGAGCAGTACTTC. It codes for CASSSSGPHRGSTYEQYF.

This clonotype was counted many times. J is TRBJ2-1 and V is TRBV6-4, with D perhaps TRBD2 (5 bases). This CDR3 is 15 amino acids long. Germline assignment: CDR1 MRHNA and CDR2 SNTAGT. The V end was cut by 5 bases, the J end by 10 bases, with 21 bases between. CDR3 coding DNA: TGTGCCAGCAGTCCAACCTTACGGGGAGCAGACGAGCAGTTCTTC. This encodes CASSPTLRGADEQFF.

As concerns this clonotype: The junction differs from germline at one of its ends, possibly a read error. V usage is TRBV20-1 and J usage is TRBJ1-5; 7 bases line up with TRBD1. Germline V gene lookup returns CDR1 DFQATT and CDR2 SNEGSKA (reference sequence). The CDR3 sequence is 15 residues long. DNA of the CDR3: TGCAGTGCTAGAGGAGTAGTAGGGGGCAAACAGCCCCAGCATTTT. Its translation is CSARGVVGGKQPQHF.

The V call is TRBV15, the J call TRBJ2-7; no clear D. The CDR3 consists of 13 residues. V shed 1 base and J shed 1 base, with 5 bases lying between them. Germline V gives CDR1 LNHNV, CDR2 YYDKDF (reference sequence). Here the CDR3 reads CATSRVLSYEQYF. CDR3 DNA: TGTGCCACCAGCAGAGTCCTTTCCTACGAGCAGTACTTC.

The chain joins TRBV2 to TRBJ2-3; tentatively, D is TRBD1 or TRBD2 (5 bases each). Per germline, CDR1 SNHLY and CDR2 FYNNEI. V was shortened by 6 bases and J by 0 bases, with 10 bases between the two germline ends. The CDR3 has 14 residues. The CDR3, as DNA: TGTGCCAGCAGCGGGACGTTAAGCACAGATACGCAGTATTTT. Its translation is CASSGTLSTDTQYF.